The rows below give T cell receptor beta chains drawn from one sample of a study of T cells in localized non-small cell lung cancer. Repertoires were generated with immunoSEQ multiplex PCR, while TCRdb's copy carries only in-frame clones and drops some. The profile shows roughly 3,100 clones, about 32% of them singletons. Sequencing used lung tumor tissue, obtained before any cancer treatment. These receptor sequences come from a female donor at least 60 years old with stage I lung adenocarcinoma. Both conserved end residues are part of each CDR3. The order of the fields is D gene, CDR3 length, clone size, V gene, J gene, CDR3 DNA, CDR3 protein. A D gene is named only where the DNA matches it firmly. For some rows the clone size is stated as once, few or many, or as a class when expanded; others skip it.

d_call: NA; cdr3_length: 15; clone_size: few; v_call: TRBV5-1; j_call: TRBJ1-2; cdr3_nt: TGCGCCAGCAGCCTTTTCTCCCAGACGGGGAGCGGCTACACCTTC; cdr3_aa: CASSLFSQTGSGYTF
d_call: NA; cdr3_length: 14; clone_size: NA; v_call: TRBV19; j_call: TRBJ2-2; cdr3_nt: TGTGCCAGTAGTATGGTAGGGAACACCGGGGAGCTGTTTTTT; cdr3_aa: CASSMVGNTGELFF
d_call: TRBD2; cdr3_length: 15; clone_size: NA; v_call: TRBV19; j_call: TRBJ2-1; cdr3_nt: TGTGCCAGTAGTCCCCTAGCGGGGGGGGGAACTGAGCAGTTCTTC; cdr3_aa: CASSPLAGGGTEQFF
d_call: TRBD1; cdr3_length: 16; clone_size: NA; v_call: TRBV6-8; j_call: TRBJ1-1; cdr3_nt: TGTGCCAGCAGCCTGGGACAGGGCTACATGAACACTGAAGCTTTCTTT; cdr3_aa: CASSLGQGYMNTEAFF
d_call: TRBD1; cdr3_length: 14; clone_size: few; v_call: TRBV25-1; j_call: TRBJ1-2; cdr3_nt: TGTGCCAGCAGTGGGACGGGACAGTTCTATGGCTACACCTTC; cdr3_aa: CASSGTGQFYGYTF
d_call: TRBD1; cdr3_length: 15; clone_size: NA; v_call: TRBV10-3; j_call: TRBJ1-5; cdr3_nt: TGTGCCATCAGTGAAGGACAGGGGGCTTACCAGCCCCAGCATTTT; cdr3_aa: CAISEGQGAYQPQHF
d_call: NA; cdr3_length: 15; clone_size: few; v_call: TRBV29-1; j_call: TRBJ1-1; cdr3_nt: TGCAGCGTTGAAGATGCCGGAGCTGGGCGCACTGAAGCTTTCTTT; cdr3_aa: CSVEDAGAGRTEAFF
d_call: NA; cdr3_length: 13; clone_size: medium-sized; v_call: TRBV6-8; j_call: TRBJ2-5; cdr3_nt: TGTGCCATCAAGGGGCCAGCACAAGAGACCCAGTACTTC; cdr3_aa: CAIKGPAQETQYF
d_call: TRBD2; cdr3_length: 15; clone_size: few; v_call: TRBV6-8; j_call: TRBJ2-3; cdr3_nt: TGTGCCAGCAGTGAGGAGCGGGGGGGCACAGATACGCAGTATTTT; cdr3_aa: CASSEERGGTDTQYF
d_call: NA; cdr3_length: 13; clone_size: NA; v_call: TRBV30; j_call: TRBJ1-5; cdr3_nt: TGTGCCTGGAGTTTTGACAGAAATCAGCCCCAGCATTTT; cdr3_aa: CAWSFDRNQPQHF
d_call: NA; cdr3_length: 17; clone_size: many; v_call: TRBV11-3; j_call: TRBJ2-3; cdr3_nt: TGTGCCAGCAGCTTAGGCGTCGGGGGTGGGGACACAGATACGCAGTATTTT; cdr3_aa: CASSLGVGGGDTDTQYF
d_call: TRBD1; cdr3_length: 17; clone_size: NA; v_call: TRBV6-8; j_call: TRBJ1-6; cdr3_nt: TGTGCCAGCAGTTACTCGAATTGGGAGGGGGCTATTTCACCCCTCCACTTT; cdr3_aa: CASSYSNWEGAISPLHF
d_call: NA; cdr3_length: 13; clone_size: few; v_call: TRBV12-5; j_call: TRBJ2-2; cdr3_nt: TGTGCCAGCGGGACAACGAACACCGGGGAGCTGTTTTTT; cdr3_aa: CASGTTNTGELFF
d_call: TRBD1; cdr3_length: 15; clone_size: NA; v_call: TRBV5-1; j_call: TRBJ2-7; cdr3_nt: TGCGCCAGCAGCTTGTTCGGGACAGGGGGCAACGAGCAGTACTTC; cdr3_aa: CASSLFGTGGNEQYF
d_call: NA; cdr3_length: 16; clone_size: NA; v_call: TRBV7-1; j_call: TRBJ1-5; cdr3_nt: TGTGCCAGCAGCCTAAGACGGGGGATTGGCAATCAGCCCCAGCATTTT; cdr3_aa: CASSLRRGIGNQPQHF
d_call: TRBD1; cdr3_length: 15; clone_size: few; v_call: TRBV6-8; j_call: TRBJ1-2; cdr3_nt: TGTGCCAGCACTTATACAGGGGGAGGCAGCTATGGCTACACCTTC; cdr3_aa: CASTYTGGGSYGYTF
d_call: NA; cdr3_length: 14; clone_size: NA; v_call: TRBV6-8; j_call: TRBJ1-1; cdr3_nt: TGTGCCAGCAGCCCTGGACAGCCTAACACTGAAGCTTTCTTT; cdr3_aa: CASSPGQPNTEAFF
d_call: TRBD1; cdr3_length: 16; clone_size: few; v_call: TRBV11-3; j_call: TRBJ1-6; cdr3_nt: TGTGCCAGCAGCCGTTGGACAGGGGGCATTAATTCACCCCTCCACTTT; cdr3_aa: CASSRWTGGINSPLHF
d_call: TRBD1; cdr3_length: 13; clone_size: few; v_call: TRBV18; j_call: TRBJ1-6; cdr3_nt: TGTGCCAGCTCCCCGGACAGGGAGTCACCCCTCCACTTT; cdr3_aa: CASSPDRESPLHF
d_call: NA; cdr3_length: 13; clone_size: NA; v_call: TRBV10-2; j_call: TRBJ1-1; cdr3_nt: TGCGCCAGCAGTGAGAAATCAATAGCTGAAGCTTTCTTT; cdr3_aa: CASSEKSIAEAFF
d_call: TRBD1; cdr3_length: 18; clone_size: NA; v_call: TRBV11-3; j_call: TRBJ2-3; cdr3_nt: TGTGCCAGCAGCCAGGGCGGGTACGGGACAGGCAGCGCAGATACGCAGTATTTT; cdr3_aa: CASSQGGYGTGSADTQYF
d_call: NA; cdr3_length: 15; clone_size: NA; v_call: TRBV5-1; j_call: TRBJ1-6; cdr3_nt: TGCGCCAGCAGCTTGGAAATAGGTTTGGGTTCACCCCTCCACTTT; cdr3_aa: CASSLEIGLGSPLHF
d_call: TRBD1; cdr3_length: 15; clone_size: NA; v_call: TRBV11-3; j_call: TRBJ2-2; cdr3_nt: TGTGCCAGCTCTCGGACCGGGACAGGGGGCGGGGAGCTGTTTTTT; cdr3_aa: CASSRTGTGGGELFF
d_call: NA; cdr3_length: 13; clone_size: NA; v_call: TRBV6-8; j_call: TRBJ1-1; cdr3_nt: TGTGCCAGCAGCCCTTGGGGGAGCACTGAAGCTTTCTTT; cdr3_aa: CASSPWGSTEAFF
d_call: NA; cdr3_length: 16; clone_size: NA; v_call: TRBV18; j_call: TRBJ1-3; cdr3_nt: TGTGCCAGCTCACTTGCAGACACCGACACTGGAAACACCATATATTTT; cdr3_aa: CASSLADTDTGNTIYF
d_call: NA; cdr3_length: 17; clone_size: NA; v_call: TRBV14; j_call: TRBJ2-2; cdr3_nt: TGTGCCAGCAGCCACTCCGGACAGAGTTCTTGGCCCGGGGAGCTGTTTTTT; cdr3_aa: CASSHSGQSSWPGELFF
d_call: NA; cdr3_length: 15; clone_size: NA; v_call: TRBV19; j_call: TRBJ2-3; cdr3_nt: TGTGCCAGTAGTCCCGACAGGGGAGGGTTTGATACGCAGTATTTT; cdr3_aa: CASSPDRGGFDTQYF
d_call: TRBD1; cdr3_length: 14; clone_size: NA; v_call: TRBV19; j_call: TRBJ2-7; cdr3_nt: TGTGCCAGTGGGAGACAGGGTGGCTCCTACGAGCAGTACTTC; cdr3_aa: CASGRQGGSYEQYF
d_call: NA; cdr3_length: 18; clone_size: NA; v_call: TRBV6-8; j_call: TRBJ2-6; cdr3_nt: TGTGCCAGCAGTGACATCCGGGACCAAGTCTCTGGGGCCAACGTCCTGACTTTC; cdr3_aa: CASSDIRDQVSGANVLTF
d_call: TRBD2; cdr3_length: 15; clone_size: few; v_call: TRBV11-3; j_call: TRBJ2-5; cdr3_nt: TGTGCCAGCAGCTTCCAGCGGGGGAGGGGAGAGACCCAGTACTTC; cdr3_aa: CASSFQRGRGETQYF
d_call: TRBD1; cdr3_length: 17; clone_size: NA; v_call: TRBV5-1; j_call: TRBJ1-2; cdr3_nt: TGCGCCAGCAGCTCAAAGGCCCGGGACAGAGCTAACTATGGCTACACCTTC; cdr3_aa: CASSSKARDRANYGYTF
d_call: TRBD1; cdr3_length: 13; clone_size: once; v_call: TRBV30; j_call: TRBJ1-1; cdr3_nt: TGTGCCTGGAGCAGGGGGTTGAACACTGAAGCTTTCTTT; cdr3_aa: CAWSRGLNTEAFF
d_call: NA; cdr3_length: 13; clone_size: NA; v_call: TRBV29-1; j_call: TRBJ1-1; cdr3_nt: TGCAGCGTAGACCGGGACCAAAACACTGAAGCTTTCTTT; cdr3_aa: CSVDRDQNTEAFF
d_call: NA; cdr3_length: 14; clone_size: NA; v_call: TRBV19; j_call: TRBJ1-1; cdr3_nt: TGTGCCAGTCTCGGGGGCTCGGGTAACACTGAAGCTTTCTTT; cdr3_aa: CASLGGSGNTEAFF
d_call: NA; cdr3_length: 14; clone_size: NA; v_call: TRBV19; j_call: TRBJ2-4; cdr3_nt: TGTGCCAGTAGTATTAGGGGGGGTGGAAACATTCAGTACTTC; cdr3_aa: CASSIRGGGNIQYF